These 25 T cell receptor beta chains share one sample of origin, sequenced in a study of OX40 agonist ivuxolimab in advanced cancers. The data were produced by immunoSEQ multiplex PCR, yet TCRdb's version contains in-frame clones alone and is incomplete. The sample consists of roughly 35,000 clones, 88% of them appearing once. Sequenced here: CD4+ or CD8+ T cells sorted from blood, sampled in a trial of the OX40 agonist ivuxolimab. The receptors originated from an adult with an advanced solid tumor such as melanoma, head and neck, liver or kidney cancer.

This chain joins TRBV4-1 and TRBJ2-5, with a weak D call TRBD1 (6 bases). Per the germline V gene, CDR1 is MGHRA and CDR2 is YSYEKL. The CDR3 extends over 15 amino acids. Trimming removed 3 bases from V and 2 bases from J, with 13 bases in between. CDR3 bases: TGCGCCAGCAGCCAGGGGGCTCTGCGACAAGAGACCCAGTACTTC. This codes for CASSQGALRQETQYF.

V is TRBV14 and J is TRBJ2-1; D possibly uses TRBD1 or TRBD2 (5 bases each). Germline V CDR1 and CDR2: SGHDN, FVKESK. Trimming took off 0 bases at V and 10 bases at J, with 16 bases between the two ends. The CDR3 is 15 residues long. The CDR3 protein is CASSQDTGTTREQFF. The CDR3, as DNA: TGTGCCAGCAGCCAAGATACCGGGACCACCCGGGAGCAGTTCTTC.

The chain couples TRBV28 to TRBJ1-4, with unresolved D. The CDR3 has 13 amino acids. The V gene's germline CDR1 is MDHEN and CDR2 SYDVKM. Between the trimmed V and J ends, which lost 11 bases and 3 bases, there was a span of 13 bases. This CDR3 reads CACGLAANEKLFF. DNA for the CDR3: TGTGCCTGTGGACTTGCAGCTAATGAAAAACTGTTTTTT.

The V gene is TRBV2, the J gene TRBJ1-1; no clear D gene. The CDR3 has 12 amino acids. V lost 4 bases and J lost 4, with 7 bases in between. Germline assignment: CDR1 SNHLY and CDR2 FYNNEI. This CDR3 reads CASSASGTEAFF. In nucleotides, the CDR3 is TGTGCCAGCAGTGCGTCGGGCACTGAAGCTTTCTTT.

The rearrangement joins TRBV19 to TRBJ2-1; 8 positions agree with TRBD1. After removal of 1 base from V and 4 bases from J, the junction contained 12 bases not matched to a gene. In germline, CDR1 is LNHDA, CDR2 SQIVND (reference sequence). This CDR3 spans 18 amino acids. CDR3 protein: CASSIVITGGPPYNEQFF. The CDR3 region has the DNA TGTGCCAGTAGTATAGTCATAACAGGGGGGCCTCCTTACAATGAGCAGTTCTTC.

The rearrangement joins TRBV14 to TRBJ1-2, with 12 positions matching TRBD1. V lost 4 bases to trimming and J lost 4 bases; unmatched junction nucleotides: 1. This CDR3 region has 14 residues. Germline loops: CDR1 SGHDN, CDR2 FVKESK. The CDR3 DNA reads TGTGCCAGCAGCCCGGGACAGGGGGCCTATGGCTACACCTTC. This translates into CASSPGQGAYGYTF.

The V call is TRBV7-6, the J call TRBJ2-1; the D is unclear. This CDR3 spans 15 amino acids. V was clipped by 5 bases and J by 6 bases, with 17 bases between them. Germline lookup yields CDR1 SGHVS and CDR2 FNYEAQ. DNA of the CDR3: TGTGCCAGCAGCGTCCCCGGGTCCTTTACCAATGAGCAGTTCTTC. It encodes CASSVPGSFTNEQFF. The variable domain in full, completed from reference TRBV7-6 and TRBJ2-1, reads GAGVSQSPRYKVTKRGQDVALRCDPISGHVSLYWYRQALGQGPEFLTYFNYEAQQDKSGLPNDRFSAERPEGSISTLTIQRTEQRDSAMYRCASSVPGSFTNEQFFGPGTRLTVL.

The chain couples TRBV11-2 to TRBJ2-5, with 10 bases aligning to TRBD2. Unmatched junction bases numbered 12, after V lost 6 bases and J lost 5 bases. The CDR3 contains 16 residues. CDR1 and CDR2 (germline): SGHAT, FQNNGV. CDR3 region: CASRPSGGAVWETQYF. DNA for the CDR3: TGTGCCAGCAGGCCGAGCGGGGGGGCGGTTTGGGAGACCCAGTACTTC.

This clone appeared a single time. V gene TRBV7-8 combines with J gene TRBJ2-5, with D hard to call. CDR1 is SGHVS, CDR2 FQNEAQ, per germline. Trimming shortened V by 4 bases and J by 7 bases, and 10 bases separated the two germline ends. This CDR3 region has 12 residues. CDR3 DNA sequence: TGTGCCAGCAGCTCAAGGCTAGGGACCCAGTACTTC. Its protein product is CASSSRLGTQYF.

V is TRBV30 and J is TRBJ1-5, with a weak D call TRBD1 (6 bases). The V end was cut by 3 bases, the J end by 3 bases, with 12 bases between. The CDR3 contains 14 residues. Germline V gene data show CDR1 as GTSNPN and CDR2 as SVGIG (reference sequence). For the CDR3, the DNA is TGTGCCTGGAGCCCGGGGACAACCAATCAGCCCCAGCATTTT. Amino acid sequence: CAWSPGTTNQPQHF.

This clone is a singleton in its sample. CDR3 region: CSARTIDGVNTEAFF. CDR3 nucleotide sequence: TGCAGCGCCCGAACGATTGACGGAGTGAACACTGAAGCTTTCTTT. V and J are TRBV29-1 and TRBJ1-1; D is ambiguous. Trimming took 7 bases from V and 0 from J, leaving 18 bases between them. The CDR3 has 15 amino acids. CDR1 is SQVTM, CDR2 ANQGSEA, per germline.

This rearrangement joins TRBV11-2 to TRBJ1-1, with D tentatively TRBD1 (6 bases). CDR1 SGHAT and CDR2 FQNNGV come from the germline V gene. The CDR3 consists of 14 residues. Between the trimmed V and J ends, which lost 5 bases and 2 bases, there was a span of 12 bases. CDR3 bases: TGTGCCAGCAGCAAACAGGGCCGAAACACTGAAGCTTTCTTT. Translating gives CASSKQGRNTEAFF.

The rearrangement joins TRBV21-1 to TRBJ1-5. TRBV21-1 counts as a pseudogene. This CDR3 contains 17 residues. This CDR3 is CASSNLPADYSNQPQHF. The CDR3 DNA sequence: TGTGCCAGCAGCAATTTACCGGCAGATTATAGCAATCAGCCCCAGCATTTT.

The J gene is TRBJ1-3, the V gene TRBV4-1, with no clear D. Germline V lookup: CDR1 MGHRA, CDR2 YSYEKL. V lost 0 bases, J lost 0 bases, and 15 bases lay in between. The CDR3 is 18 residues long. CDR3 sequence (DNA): TGCGCCAGCAGCCAAGATTCTGTTTGGCAACCCTCTGGAAACACCATATATTTT. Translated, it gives CASSQDSVWQPSGNTIYF.

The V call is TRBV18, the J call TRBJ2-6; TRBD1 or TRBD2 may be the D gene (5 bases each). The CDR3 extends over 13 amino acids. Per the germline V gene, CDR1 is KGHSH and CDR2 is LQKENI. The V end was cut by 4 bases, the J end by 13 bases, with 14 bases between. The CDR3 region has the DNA TGTGCCAGCTCACTGGAACGAGGGACGGTCCTGACTTTC. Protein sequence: CASSLERGTVLTF.

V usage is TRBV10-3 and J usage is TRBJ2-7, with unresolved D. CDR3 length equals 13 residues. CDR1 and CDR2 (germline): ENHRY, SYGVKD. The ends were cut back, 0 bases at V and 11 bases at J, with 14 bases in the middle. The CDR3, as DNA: TGTGCCATCAGTGAGTCCGGACGCCACCGGGAGTACTTC. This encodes CAISESGRHREYF.

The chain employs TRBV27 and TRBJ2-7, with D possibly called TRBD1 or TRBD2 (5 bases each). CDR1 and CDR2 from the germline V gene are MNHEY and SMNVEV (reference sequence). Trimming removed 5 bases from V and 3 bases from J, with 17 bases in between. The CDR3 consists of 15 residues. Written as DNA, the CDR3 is TGTGCCAGCAGTCTAATCCCGGGACGCGGCTACGAGCAGTACTTC. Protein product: CASSLIPGRGYEQYF.

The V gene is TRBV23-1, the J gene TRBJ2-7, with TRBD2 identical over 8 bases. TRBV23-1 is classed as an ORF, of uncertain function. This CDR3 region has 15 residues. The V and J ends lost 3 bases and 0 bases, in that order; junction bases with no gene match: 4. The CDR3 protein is CASSHLSGISYEQYF. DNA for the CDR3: TGCGCCAGCAGTCACCTTAGCGGGATCTCCTACGAGCAGTACTTC.

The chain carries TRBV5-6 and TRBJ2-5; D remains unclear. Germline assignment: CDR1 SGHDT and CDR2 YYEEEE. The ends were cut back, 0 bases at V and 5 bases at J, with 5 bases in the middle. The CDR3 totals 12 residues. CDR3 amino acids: CASSLVGETQYF. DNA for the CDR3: TGTGCCAGCAGCTTGGTCGGGGAGACCCAGTACTTC.

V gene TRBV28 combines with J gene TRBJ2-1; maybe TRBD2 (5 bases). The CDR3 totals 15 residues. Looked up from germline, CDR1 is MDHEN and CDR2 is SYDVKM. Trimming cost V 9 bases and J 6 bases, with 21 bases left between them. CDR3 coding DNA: TGTGCCAGTTCATACGGAACAGCGGAGACCAATGAGCAGTTCTTC. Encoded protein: CASSYGTAETNEQFF.

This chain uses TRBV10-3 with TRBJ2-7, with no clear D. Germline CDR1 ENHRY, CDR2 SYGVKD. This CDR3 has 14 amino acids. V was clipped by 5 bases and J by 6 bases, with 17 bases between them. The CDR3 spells CAISNSPASGEQYF. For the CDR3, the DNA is TGTGCCATCAGTAACTCTCCGGCCTCGGGCGAGCAGTACTTC.

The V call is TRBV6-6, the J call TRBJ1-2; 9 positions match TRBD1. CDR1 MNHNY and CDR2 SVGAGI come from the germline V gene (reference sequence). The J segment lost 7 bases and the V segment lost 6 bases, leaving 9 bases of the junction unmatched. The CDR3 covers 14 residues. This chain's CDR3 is CASSPGQGYGGYTF. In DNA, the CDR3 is TGTGCCAGCAGCCCGGGACAGGGATACGGTGGCTACACCTTC.

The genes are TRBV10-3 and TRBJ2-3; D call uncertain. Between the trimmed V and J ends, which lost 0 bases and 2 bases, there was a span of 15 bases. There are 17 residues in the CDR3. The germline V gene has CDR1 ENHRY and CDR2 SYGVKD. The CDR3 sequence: CAISESSGPRVTDTQYF. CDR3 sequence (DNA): TGTGCCATCAGTGAGTCATCCGGGCCCCGGGTCACAGATACGCAGTATTTT.

CDR3 protein: CASSLVSGGRNRSYNEQFF. As DNA, the CDR3 is TGTGCCAGCAGCTTAGTTAGCGGCGGGAGAAATCGATCCTACAATGAGCAGTTCTTC. The V and J genes are TRBV11-2 and TRBJ2-1; TRBD2 agrees at 7 bases. Per germline, CDR1 SGHAT and CDR2 FQNNGV. The CDR3 is 19 residues long. With V trimmed by 1 base and J by 1 base, 13 bases remained unmatched.

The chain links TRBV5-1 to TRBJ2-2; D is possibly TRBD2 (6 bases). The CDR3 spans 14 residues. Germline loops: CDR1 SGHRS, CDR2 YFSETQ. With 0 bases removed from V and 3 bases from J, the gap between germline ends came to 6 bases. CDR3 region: CASSLGEDTGELFF. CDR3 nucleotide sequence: TGCGCCAGCAGCTTGGGGGAGGACACCGGGGAGCTGTTTTTT. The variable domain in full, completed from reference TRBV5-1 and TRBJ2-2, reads KAGVTQTPRYLIKTRGQQVTLSCSPISGHRSVSWYQQTPGQGLQFLFEYFSETQRNKGNFPGRFSGRQFSNSRSEMNVSTLELGDSALYLCASSLGEDTGELFFGEGSRLTVL.